The sequence of this T cell receptor beta chain was determined in a study of T cell repertoires in cytomegalovirus infection. For the study at large: Selection of CMV epitopes for the study included recently identified HLA-C-restricted and well-studied HLA-B-restricted ones.

The CDR3 is made up of 12 amino acids. V lost 5 bases and J lost 9, with 11 bases in between. Germline values: CDR1 SGHVS, CDR2 FQNEAQ. Study-wide results and limits: Dominating the ex vivo response were HLA-C-restricted CMV-specific TCR beta clonotypes. Public TCR beta family frequency separated CMV-and-HLA carriers, including in an independent cohort.

TCRdb itself ran the reads through MiXCR, one entry per CDR3 protein. The data contain roughly 220,000 distinct CDR3 sequences, roughly 34% of them singletons. Regarding this clonotype: Its antigen is undetermined.

The starting material was CD8+ T cells from cultured PBMCs, obtained from culture after CMV antigen stimulation. This chain connects TRBV7-8 to TRBJ1-5, with D possibly TRBD1 on 6 matching bases. This TCR derives from a human donor in good health (CMV status not recorded). Some clones in this sample may be carry-over from other donors' samples. The CDR3 DNA sequence: TGTGCCAGCAGCCTACAGGGACGGCCCCAGCATTTT. Translation gives CASSLQGRPQHF.